What follows are 7 T cell receptor beta chains derived from one specimen sequenced in a study of T cells in Graves' hyperthyroidism and ophthalmopathy. Amplification targeted TCR beta CDR3 regions from RNA transcripts. During a first-round RT-PCR of the TCR CDR3, the HTBI primer set was used. TCRdb processed the multiplex PCR reads anew with MiXCR; each CDR3 protein has one entry. The profile covers over 120,000 distinct CDR3 sequences, with approximately 20% appearing a single time and 67% taken by the ten largest. Sequencing used blood. These receptors were taken from a woman aged 45-65 years with Graves' hyperthyroidism that later progressed to Graves' ophthalmopathy.

This clonotype was seen a few times. The chain joins TRBV15 to TRBJ2-1, with 9 bases identical to TRBD1. Germline CDR1 LNHNV, CDR2 YYDKDF (reference sequence). The CDR3 loop spans 16 amino acids. After removal of 0 bases from V and 6 bases from J, the junction contained 6 bases not matched to a gene. The chain's CDR3 is CATSRDRDRVGNEQFF. In DNA form, the CDR3 reads TGTGCCACCAGCAGAGACCGGGACAGGGTGGGCAATGAGCAGTTCTTC.

The table lists this clonotype with a few counts. The rearrangement uses TRBV30 and TRBJ1-2; D is perhaps TRBD1 (5 bases). This CDR3 is built from 12 residues. CDR1 and CDR2 from the germline V gene are GTSNPN and SVGIG (reference sequence). V lost 4 bases and J 2 bases, leaving 8 bases between the germline ends. CDR3 coding DNA: TGTGCCTGGAATAAGGGGAACTATGGCTACACCTTC. Translating it yields CAWNKGNYGYTF.

This clonotype has at least ten counts. The rearrangement joins TRBV6-1 to TRBJ2-3; 7 nucleotides agree with TRBD2. V shed 6 bases, J shed 0 bases, and the junction held 6 bases outside the gene matches. Germline V gives CDR1 MNHNS, CDR2 SASEGT. The CDR3 contains 15 residues. The CDR3 is CASRKSGASTDTQYF. CDR3 DNA: TGTGCCAGCAGAAAAAGCGGGGCGAGCACAGATACGCAGTATTTT.

Many counts were recorded for this clonotype. The CDR3 sequence: CASSQDPTGEGYTF. The CDR3 bases are TGTGCCAGCAGCCAAGACCCGACAGGGGAAGGCTACACCTTC. The chain uses TRBV3-1 and TRBJ1-2; 8 positions match TRBD1. CDR3 length: 14 amino acids. Trimming cost V 0 bases and J 8 bases; bases outside gene matches: 5. Germline CDR1 LGHDT, CDR2 YNNKEL (reference sequence).

At least ten counts were recorded for this clonotype. The CDR3 DNA reads TGTGCCAGCAGGCCCGGTGGGCAAGAGACCCAGTACTTC. This sequence encodes CASRPGGQETQYF. The J gene is TRBJ2-5, the V gene TRBV27; D uncertain. With 6 bases removed from V and 2 bases from J, the gap between germline ends came to 10 bases. Germline V gives CDR1 MNHEY, CDR2 SMNVEV (reference sequence). The CDR3 is 13 amino acids.

The table lists this clonotype with a few counts. Because it lacks the conserved phenylalanine or tryptophan at the end, this CDR3 is likely a read error. The chain is built from TRBV18 and TRBJ1-6, with D possibly being TRBD1 (5 bases). Germline values: CDR1 KGHSH, CDR2 LQKENI. This CDR3 contains 15 residues. V was cut by 6 bases and J by 13 bases, with 22 bases left in between. The CDR3 DNA follows: TGTGCCAGCTCCGACCGGCGGGACCGCCGAGGCCCCCTCCACCTT. This encodes CASSDRRDRRGPLHL.

This chain uses TRBV6-1 with TRBJ1-1; no clear D. The CDR3 spans 12 residues. Trimming pared 3 bases from V and 7 bases from J, leaving 9 bases between. Germline CDR1 reads MNHNS; CDR2 reads SASEGT. As DNA, the CDR3 is TGTGCCAGCAGTGATAATCGCGATGAAGCTTTCTTT. Amino acid sequence: CASSDNRDEAFF.